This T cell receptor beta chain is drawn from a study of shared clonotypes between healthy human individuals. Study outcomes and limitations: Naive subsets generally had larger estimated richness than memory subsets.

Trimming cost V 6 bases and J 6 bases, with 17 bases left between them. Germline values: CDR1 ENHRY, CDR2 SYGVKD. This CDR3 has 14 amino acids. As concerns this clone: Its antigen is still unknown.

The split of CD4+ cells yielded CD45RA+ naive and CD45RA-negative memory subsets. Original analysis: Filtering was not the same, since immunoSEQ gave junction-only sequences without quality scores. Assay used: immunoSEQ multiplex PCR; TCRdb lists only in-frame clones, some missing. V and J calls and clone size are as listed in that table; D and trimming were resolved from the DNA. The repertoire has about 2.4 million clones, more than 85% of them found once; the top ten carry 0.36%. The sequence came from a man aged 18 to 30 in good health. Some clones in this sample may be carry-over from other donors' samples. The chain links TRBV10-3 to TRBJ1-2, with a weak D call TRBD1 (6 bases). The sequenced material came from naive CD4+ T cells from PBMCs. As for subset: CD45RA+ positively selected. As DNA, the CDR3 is TGTGCCATCAGGCCATCAGGGGTTCTCAATGGCTACACCTTC. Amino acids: CAIRPSGVLNGYTF.